The present T cell receptor beta chain was sequenced within a study of T cells after yellow fever vaccination. Notes on the study in general: Only a small proportion of the clonotypes turned up in both the CD4 and the CD8 compartments, likely arising from convergent recombination. There was a possibility that FACS-sorted repertoires contained abundant clonotypes contaminating from the bulk population. Post-booster repertoires again held most primary-vaccination clones (about 95% CD4, 80% to 90% CD8).

They built TCR cDNA with 5'RACE template switching, a step that put in a universal primer site and UMIs. TCRdb reprocessed the 5' RACE reads with MiXCR, giving one entry per CDR3 protein. This sample has fewer than 150,000 distinct CDR3 sequences; about 7.7% occur once, and the top ten carry under 0.95%. Comment on this clonotype: Its specificity is unknown. Germline is not matched at one junction end, which may reflect a read error.

CDR1 is SSHAT, CDR2 FNYEAQ, per germline (reference sequence). CDR3 length: 15 amino acids. This TCR was sampled from a man younger than 45 who received the YFV17D yellow fever vaccine. The material was CD4+ T cells sorted from PBMCs, obtained 5 days after the yellow fever booster vaccination. The V call is TRBV7-7, the J call TRBJ2-1, with 7 bases matching TRBD2. CDR3 in DNA: TGTGCTAGCAGCTTAGGGGCTAGCGGCAACAATGAGCAGTTCTTC. Protein sequence: CASSLGASGNNEQFF.